The sequence of this TCR beta chain was determined in a study of T cell changes during pregnancy in multiple sclerosis (dated by TCRdb to about 2019). With regard to the full study: In women with multiple sclerosis, the researchers looked at how the T cell repertoire shifted as pregnancy progressed.

Library construction relied on the immunoSEQ multiplex PCR assay. In its TCRdb copy, this immuneACCESS table keeps in-frame sequences only and misses some clones. Where compared with another copy, unresolved V genes explain less than half of these, and the others have no known cause. For this sample the table gives tens of thousands of clones, of which around 90% were detected only once. Clones ranked in the top ten supply about 1.5% of the sample. The germline V gene specifies MGHRA as CDR1 and YSYEKL as CDR2. V trim: 3 bases; J trim: 7 bases; unmatched bases: 16. The cysteine opens and the phenylalanine closes a CDR3 of 17 amino acids. The kept DNA is CDR3 alone, 51 bases in frame from the first base. Worth noting for this clone: Its antigen is not yet known. No much larger clonotype is one base removed from it; base qualities were not supplied.

The source material was peripheral blood, sampled before pregnancy. The chain couples TRBV4-1 to TRBJ1-2; TRBD1 fits 8 bases in the junction. The receptor comes from a female donor with multiple sclerosis, enrolled in a pregnancy study. The CDR3 reads as follows: CASSQAPRTGLISGYTF. Read as DNA, the sequence is TGCGCCAGCAGCCAGGCTCCCCGGACAGGGTTAATAAGTGGCTACACCTTC.